The 14 T cell receptor beta chains in this list originate from one sample, sequenced in a study of blood T cell repertoires in COVID-19. Data came from immunoSEQ multiplex PCR; TCRdb stores just in-frame clones and leaves some out. Here the sample spans under 150,000 clones, about 92% being singletons. The source material was peripheral blood. The receptors derive from a man aged 50 to 60 with active COVID-19.

This clone showed up just once. The chain employs TRBV3-1 (or the pseudogene TRBV3-2) and TRBJ1-1; tentative D call: TRBD1 (6 bases). The CDR3 runs 15 residues. CDR1 is LGHDT, CDR2 YNNKEL, per germline (reference sequence). Trimming stripped 5 bases from V and 2 bases from J, with 15 bases between. The CDR3 region is CASSAMGGANTEAFF. CDR3 nucleotides: TGTGCCAGCAGCGCCATGGGGGGGGCAAACACTGAAGCTTTCTTT.

The chain carries TRBV19 and TRBJ1-5, with D perhaps TRBD1 (6 bases). The CDR3 loop spans 17 amino acids. Germline CDR1 and CDR2: LNHDA and SQIVND (reference sequence). The V gene lost 7 bases and the J gene lost 0 bases, with 19 bases spanning the gap. This CDR3 is CASINGGGHYSNQPQHF. The CDR3 coding sequence is TGTGCCAGTATTAACGGGGGGGGACATTATAGCAATCAGCCCCAGCATTTT.

The genes are TRBV5-1 and TRBJ1-2; TRBD1 matches 8 bases. The germline V gene has CDR1 SGHRS and CDR2 YFSETQ. The V segment lost 4 bases and the J segment 8 bases; nucleotides outside the gene matches: 13. The CDR3 length is 15 residues. The CDR3 loop is CASSKGQAQLGGYTF. CDR3 bases: TGCGCCAGCAGCAAGGGACAGGCCCAGCTGGGCGGCTACACCTTC.

A single count supports this clone. This sequence joins TRBV6-5 and TRBJ2-3, with a possible D match to TRBD2 (5 bases). Germline V gene lookup returns CDR1 MNHEY and CDR2 SVGAGI. The CDR3 is made up of 15 amino acids. Trimming took 0 bases from V and 0 from J, leaving 7 bases between them. CDR3 amino acids: CASSYSRTSTDTQYF. CDR3 in DNA: TGTGCCAGCAGTTACTCAAGGACTAGCACAGATACGCAGTATTTT.

The chain is built from TRBV6-9 and TRBJ2-7; TRBD1 might be the D (5 bases). There are 12 residues in the CDR3. Trimming pared 3 bases from V and 3 bases from J, leaving 6 bases between. CDR1 is MNHGY, CDR2 SVAAGI, per germline. The CDR3 nucleotides are TGTGCCAGCAGTTACAGGGTCTACGAGCAGTACGTC. Its translation is CASSYRVYEQYV.

CDR3 DNA: TGTGCCAGTAGTAGGAGAGACACTGAAGCTTTCTTT. It yields the protein CASSRRDTEAFF. This chain links TRBV19 with TRBJ1-1, with D hard to call. Per germline, CDR1 LNHDA and CDR2 SQIVND (reference sequence). The CDR3 length is 12 residues. V shed 4 bases and J shed 3 bases, with 6 bases lying between them.

This clone was picked up one time. The chain carries TRBV18 and TRBJ2-1; TRBD1 agrees at 9 bases. V lost 5 bases to trimming and J lost 7 bases; unmatched junction nucleotides: 9. Looked up from germline, CDR1 is KGHSH and CDR2 is LQKENI. The CDR3 extends over 15 amino acids. The CDR3 loop reads CASSSRTGALNEQFF. Written as DNA, the CDR3 is TGTGCCAGCTCATCCCGGACAGGGGCATTAAATGAGCAGTTCTTC.

The rearrangement joins TRBV9 to TRBJ2-1; TRBD2 matches at 9 bases. With 3 bases clipped from V and 6 bases from J, the junction kept 4 bases outside the gene matches. The germline CDR1 and CDR2 sequences are SGDLS and YYNGEE. This CDR3 has 14 amino acids. CDR3 protein: CASSAGGGANEQFF. CDR3 coding DNA: TGTGCCAGCAGCGCTGGCGGGGGGGCCAATGAGCAGTTCTTC. The entire variable domain, with the rest obtained from reference TRBV9 and TRBJ2-1, is as follows: DSGVTQTPKHLITATGQRVTLRCSPRSGDLSVYWYQQSLDQGLQFLIQYYNGEERAKGNILERFSAQQFPDLHSELNLSSLELGDSALYFCASSAGGGANEQFFGPGTRLTVL.

The chain uses TRBV29-1 and TRBJ1-3; possible D gene TRBD1, 6 bases. V lost 6 bases to trimming and J lost 3 bases, with 15 bases between them. The CDR3 sequence is 14 residues long. Looked up from germline, CDR1 is SQVTM and CDR2 is ANQGSEA. The CDR3 DNA sequence: TGCAGCGTACAGGACAGCGGCGGTGGAAACACCATATATTTT. Protein sequence: CSVQDSGGGNTIYF. The full variable domain, with the rest looked up from reference TRBV29-1 and TRBJ1-3, is SAVISQKPSRDICQRGTSLTIQCQVDSQVTMMFWYRQQPGQSLTLIATANQGSEATYESGFVIDKFPISRPNLTFSTLTVSNMSPEDSSIYLCSVQDSGGGNTIYFGEGSWLTVV.

V gene TRBV2 combines with J gene TRBJ2-7, with 11 bases identical to TRBD2. The germline CDR1 and CDR2 sequences are SNHLY and FYNNEI. Trimming removed 7 bases from V and 4 bases from J; junction bases left unmatched: 6. There are 14 residues in the CDR3. CDR3 bases: TGTGCCAGCAAGCTAGCGGGAGGCGGGTACGAGCAGTACGTC. Amino acids: CASKLAGGGYEQYV.

The J gene is TRBJ1-2, the V gene TRBV4-2; 9 bases agree with TRBD1. The V gene end was trimmed by 3 bases and the J gene end by 1 base; junction bases not matched to a gene: 3. The germline V gene encodes CDR1 LGHNA and CDR2 YNFKEQ. The CDR3 extends over 15 amino acids. CDR3: CASSQSGQGNYGYTF. CDR3 in DNA: TGTGCCAGCAGCCAGTCGGGACAGGGTAACTATGGCTACACCTTC.

The chain links TRBV7-9 to TRBJ2-7; the match to TRBD1 covers 12 bases. Germline trimming cut 6 bases from V and 3 bases from J; bases unmatched to any gene: 9. CDR1 SEHNR and CDR2 FQNEAQ come from the germline V gene (reference sequence). This CDR3 contains 16 residues. DNA for the CDR3: TGTGCCAGCAGAAAAACCGGGACAGGGGGCTTCTACGAGCAGTACTTC. Its translation is CASRKTGTGGFYEQYF.

V gene TRBV2 combines with J gene TRBJ1-6, with 8 bases fitting TRBD1. Trimming took 6 bases from V and 10 from J; bases not matched to a gene: 11. The germline CDR1 and CDR2 sequences are SNHLY and FYNNEI. The CDR3 contains 15 residues. Here the CDR3 reads CASRPRGLWESPLHF. The CDR3 nucleotides read TGTGCCAGCAGGCCCAGGGGGCTCTGGGAGTCACCCCTCCACTTT.

The chain couples TRBV11-2 to TRBJ2-3; the match to TRBD2 covers 8 bases. The CDR3 consists of 15 residues. The V gene end was trimmed by 3 bases and the J gene end by 4 bases; junction bases not matched to a gene: 6. CDR1 SGHAT and CDR2 FQNNGV come from the germline V gene. CDR3 nucleotide sequence: TGTGCCAGCAGCTTCGGCGGGAGGTACGCAGATACGCAGTATTTT. Its translation is CASSFGGRYADTQYF. The whole variable domain, filled in from reference TRBV11-2 and TRBJ2-3, reads EAGVAQSPRYKIIEKRQSVAFWCNPISGHATLYWYQQILGQGPKLLIQFQNNGVVDDSQLPKDRFSAERLKGVDSTLKIQPAKLEDSAVYLCASSFGGRYADTQYFGPGTRLTVL.